Below are 27 T cell receptor beta chains sequenced from a single sample in a study of shared clonotypes between healthy human individuals. The table came from immunoSEQ multiplex PCR; TCRdb's copy has only in-frame clones and leaves some out. The profile covers 850,000 to 1,200,000 clones, with 75% appearing a single time and around 1.4% taken by the ten largest. The sequencing input was memory CD4+ T cells sorted from blood. Noted subset: CD45RA-negative fraction. These receptors originate from a man aged 18 to 35 in good health.

This clone has a handful of counts. Additional DNA sequences in this sample encode the identical CDR3. J is TRBJ2-3 and V is TRBV2; the D gene is possibly TRBD1 (6 bases). Between the trimmed V and J ends, which lost 4 bases and 1 base, there was a span of 12 bases. Germline lookup yields CDR1 SNHLY and CDR2 FYNNEI. The CDR3 consists of 15 residues. CDR3 loop: CASSVGAGRTDTQYF. DNA for the CDR3: TGTGCCAGCAGTGTGGGGGCCGGGCGCACAGATACGCAGTATTTT.

This sequence joins TRBV25-1 and TRBJ1-2; D uncertain. V lost 4 bases and J 7 bases, leaving 7 bases between the germline ends. The CDR3 totals 11 residues. Germline loops: CDR1 MGHDK, CDR2 SYGVNS. The CDR3: CASSGGSGYTF. The DNA of the CDR3 is TGTGCCAGCAGTGGGGGTAGTGGCTACACCTTC.

This clone was picked up many times. The chain employs TRBV6-6 and TRBJ1-2; 9 bases align to TRBD1. Trimming removed 5 bases from V and 8 bases from J; junction bases left unmatched: 9. Looked up from germline, CDR1 is MNHNY and CDR2 is SVGAGI (reference sequence). The CDR3 length is 14 residues. CDR3 DNA: TGTGCCAGCAGTCTACGACAGGGGGTAGGAGGCTACACCTTC. It codes for CASSLRQGVGGYTF.

This chain joins TRBV5-3 and TRBJ1-4; D remains unclear. TRBV5-3 is annotated as an ORF whose role is uncertain. The CDR3 runs to 17 residues. With 1 base removed from V and 8 bases from J, the gap between germline ends came to 21 bases. DNA for the CDR3: TGTGCCAGAAGCTTGAGGTCCCTCGGGTGTCGGCTGGAAAAACTGTTTTTT. Translated, it gives CARSLRSLGCRLEKLFF.

This chain joins TRBV30 and TRBJ2-1, with TRBD2 matching over 10 bases. This CDR3 comprises 16 residues. Germline CDR1 and CDR2: GTSNPN and SVGIG (reference sequence). With V trimmed by 4 bases and J by 5 bases, 11 bases remained unmatched. The CDR3 sequence: CAWTKAAGGPNNEQFF. The CDR3, as DNA: TGTGCCTGGACCAAAGCAGCGGGGGGGCCGAACAATGAGCAGTTCTTC. The variable domain in full, completed from reference TRBV30 and TRBJ2-1, reads SQTIHQWPATLVQPVGSPLSLECTVEGTSNPNLYWYRQAAGRGLQLLFYSVGIGQISSEVPQNLSASRPQDRQFILSSKKLLLSDSGFYLCAWTKAAGGPNNEQFFGPGTRLTVL.

V is TRBV14 and J is TRBJ2-2; weak D call: TRBD1 (6 bases). This CDR3 spans 15 amino acids. CDR1 SGHDN and CDR2 FVKESK come from the germline V gene. Trimming shortened V by 5 bases and J by 5 bases, and 15 bases separated the two germline ends. The CDR3 DNA reads as TGTGCCAGCAGCTTAACAGGGTCGTGGACCGGGGAGCTGTTTTTT. As protein: CASSLTGSWTGELFF.

V and J are TRBV14 and TRBJ1-6; D gene uncertain. The CDR3 extends over 15 amino acids. The germline gives CDR1 SGHDN, CDR2 FVKESK. V gave up 0 bases and J gave up 7 bases, with 10 bases separating them. Here the CDR3 reads CASSQDGLQNSPLHF. Written as DNA, the CDR3 is TGTGCCAGCAGCCAAGATGGGCTGCAGAATTCACCCCTCCACTTT.

J is TRBJ2-5 and V is TRBV6-5, with D tentatively TRBD2 (6 bases). The last part of the DNA fits TRBJ2-7 better; the J call may be wrong. Germline CDR1 MNHEY, CDR2 SVGAGI. This CDR3 is 14 amino acids long. CDR3 bases: TGTGCCAGCAGTTACTCGGTCGGGAGAGACGAGCAGTACTTC. This codes for CASSYSVGRDEQYF.

Worth noting for this clone: Other DNA sequences in this specimen translate into the identical CDR3. The V call is TRBV19, the J call TRBJ2-7, with 9 bases identical to TRBD1. The CDR3 is 15 amino acids. CDR1 is LNHDA and CDR2 is SQIVND in the germline V gene (reference sequence). Trimming cost V 3 bases and J 2 bases; bases outside gene matches: 5. CDR3 coding DNA: TGTGCCAGTAGTATTGGCGGGACAGGGCCCTACGAGCAGTACTTC. It yields the protein CASSIGGTGPYEQYF. The whole variable domain, filled in from reference TRBV19 and TRBJ2-7, reads DGGITQSPKYLFRKEGQNVTLSCEQNLNHDAMYWYRQDPGQGLRLIYYSQIVNDFQKGDIAEGYSVSREKKESFPLTVTSAQKNPTAFYLCASSIGGTGPYEQYFGPGTRLTVT.

In this sample, this clone turned up a few times. The rearrangement uses TRBV6-5 and TRBJ1-5, with 7 nucleotides matching TRBD1. The V gene's germline CDR1 is MNHEY and CDR2 SVGAGI. This CDR3 has 14 residues. V lost 5 bases, J lost 4 bases, and 5 bases stayed unmatched. The CDR3 is CASSPGQLNQPQHF. CDR3 DNA: TGTGCCAGCAGTCCGGGACAGTTGAATCAGCCCCAGCATTTT.

This chain links TRBV5-4 with TRBJ2-5; 10 bases agree with TRBD1. CDR3 length: 15 amino acids. In germline, CDR1 is SGHNT, CDR2 YYREEE (reference sequence). Trimming at V came to 4 bases and at J to 4 bases, leaving 7 bases not matched to a gene. CDR3 region: CASSQDRGRLETQYF. In nucleotides, the CDR3 is TGTGCCAGCAGCCAAGACAGGGGGCGCTTAGAGACCCAGTACTTC. The variable domain in full, completed from reference TRBV5-4 and TRBJ2-5, reads ETGVTQSPTHLIKTRGQQVTLRCSSQSGHNTVSWYQQALGQGPQFIFQYYREEENGRGNFPPRFSGLQFPNYSSELNVNALELDDSALYLCASSQDRGRLETQYFGPGTRLLVL.

The rearrangement joins TRBV5-1 to TRBJ2-2; TRBD1 matches 9 bases. The CDR3 sequence is 19 residues long. The trim removed 2 bases at V and 7 bases at J, leaving 18 bases unmatched. Germline V CDR1 and CDR2: SGHRS, YFSETQ. CDR3: CASSFPRDRESISFGELFF. CDR3 in DNA: TGCGCCAGCAGCTTCCCGAGGGACAGGGAATCAATAAGCTTCGGGGAGCTGTTTTTT.

The gene calls are TRBV5-1 and TRBJ1-4, with 10 bases that match TRBD1. CDR3 size: 16 residues. V lost 4 bases and J lost 2; bases outside the gene matches: 5. Germline V gene sequence: CDR1 SGHRS, CDR2 YFSETQ. CDR3 nucleotide sequence: TGCGCCAGCAGCCCGGGACAGGGGAGGACTAATGAAAAACTGTTTTTT. This gives the protein CASSPGQGRTNEKLFF.

V gene TRBV7-8 combines with J gene TRBJ1-1; TRBD1 is a possible D gene (5 bases). CDR1 is SGHVS, CDR2 FQNEAQ, per germline. V was trimmed by 6 bases and J by 1 base, leaving 18 bases between them. The CDR3 covers 16 residues. In nucleotides, the CDR3 is TGTGCCAGCAGGTCCAGGGATTGGGTTAGGAACACTGAAGCTTTCTTT. Translation gives CASRSRDWVRNTEAFF.

The chain carries TRBV28 and TRBJ2-7, with no clear D. CDR1 is MDHEN, CDR2 SYDVKM, per germline. The CDR3 runs to 13 residues. V was cut by 5 bases and J by 2 bases, with 10 bases left in between. The CDR3 DNA reads as TGTGCCAGCAGTATTTCAGTGACCTACGAGCAGTACTTC. Protein: CASSISVTYEQYF.

V gene TRBV6-6 combines with J gene TRBJ1-5, with D possibly matching TRBD1 (5 bases). The germline V gene encodes CDR1 MNHNY and CDR2 SVGAGI (reference sequence). There are 13 residues in the CDR3. The ends were cut back, 10 bases at V and 10 bases at J, with 20 bases in the middle. The DNA for the CDR3 is TGTGCCACCTCCCCCTACTCGGGGGGACCCCAGCATTTT. The encoded protein is CATSPYSGGPQHF.

The chain couples TRBV28 to TRBJ1-2; the D is unclear. The CDR3 has 13 residues. The germline CDR1 and CDR2 sequences are MDHEN and SYDVKM. V lost 2 bases and J 3 bases, leaving 7 bases between the germline ends. The CDR3 DNA reads as TGTGCCAGCAGTTTACGGCTCCACTATGGCTACACCTTC. As protein: CASSLRLHYGYTF.

This sequence joins TRBV2 and TRBJ1-5, with a possible D match to TRBD1 (6 bases). V dropped 6 bases and J dropped 1 base, with 10 bases sitting between them. Looked up from germline, CDR1 is SNHLY and CDR2 is FYNNEI. The CDR3 loop spans 14 amino acids. The CDR3 nucleotides are TGTGCCAGCAGAAAGGACAGAAGCAATCAGCCCCAGCATTTT. It is translated as CASRKDRSNQPQHF.

The chain combines TRBV10-3 with TRBJ1-1; 7 positions match TRBD1. This CDR3 is 14 amino acids long. V trimming: 6 bases; J trimming: 4 bases; junction bases outside the gene matches: 8. The V gene's germline CDR1 is ENHRY and CDR2 SYGVKD. The chain's CDR3 is CAIRKTGQTTEAFF. The CDR3 region has the DNA TGTGCCATCAGAAAGACAGGGCAGACCACTGAAGCTTTCTTT.

The chain has TRBV18 and TRBJ1-6; no reliable D call. CDR1 is KGHSH and CDR2 is LQKENI in the germline V gene. The CDR3 covers 15 residues. The V and J ends lost 4 bases and 10 bases respectively, with 17 bases between them. The CDR3 bases are TGTGCCAGCTCACTTATTATGGGCAGCGACTCACCCCTCCACTTT. As protein: CASSLIMGSDSPLHF.

The chain joins TRBV5-1 to TRBJ2-7; 10 nucleotides agree with TRBD2. The germline V gene encodes CDR1 SGHRS and CDR2 YFSETQ. With V trimmed by 5 bases and J by 2 bases, 1 base remained unmatched. CDR3 length: 13 residues. The CDR3 nucleotides read TGCGCCAGCAGAACTAGCGGGACCTACGAGCAGTACTTC. As protein: CASRTSGTYEQYF. The full variable domain, in which reference TRBV5-1 and TRBJ2-7 provide the parts outside the CDR3, is KAGVTQTPRYLIKTRGQQVTLSCSPISGHRSVSWYQQTPGQGLQFLFEYFSETQRNKGNFPGRFSGRQFSNSRSEMNVSTLELGDSALYLCASRTSGTYEQYFGPGTRLTVT.

The rearrangement uses TRBV29-1 and TRBJ2-1; no clear D. Trimming took 3 bases from V and 7 from J, leaving 13 bases between them. Germline values: CDR1 SQVTM, CDR2 ANQGSEA. There are 13 residues in the CDR3. Written as DNA, the CDR3 is TGCAGCGTTGAGGTCTACAGAGAAAATGAGCAGTTCTTC. Its translation is CSVEVYRENEQFF.

The rearrangement uses TRBV18 and TRBJ1-2; D is perhaps TRBD1 (5 bases). The germline V gene encodes CDR1 KGHSH and CDR2 LQKENI. Trimming removed 2 bases from V and 2 bases from J, with 12 bases in between. This CDR3 has 15 residues. In DNA, the CDR3 is TGTGCCAGCTCACCAGGACAAGAGATCAACTATGGCTACACCTTC. Translation: CASSPGQEINYGYTF.

CDR3 nucleotides: TGTGCCAGTAGTTTCCTCAGGGGAGACTATGGCTACACCTTC. Amino acid sequence: CASSFLRGDYGYTF. J is TRBJ1-2 and V is TRBV19; maybe TRBD1 (6 bases). Between the trimmed V and J ends, which lost 5 bases and 3 bases, there was a span of 13 bases. There are 14 residues in the CDR3. Germline-derived CDR1 and CDR2 are LNHDA and SQIVND (reference sequence).

The CDR3 bases are TGTGCCAGCAGTTTACAGGGAAGGAATTCACCCCTCCACTTT. This translates into CASSLQGRNSPLHF. The V gene is TRBV27, the J gene TRBJ1-6, with D maybe TRBD1 (5 bases). Germline CDR1 and CDR2: MNHEY and SMNVEV (reference sequence). This CDR3 has 14 amino acids. Between the trimmed V and J ends, which lost 2 bases and 7 bases, there was a span of 9 bases.

This clone came up a few times. Additional DNA sequences in this sample encode the identical CDR3. This rearrangement joins TRBV18 to TRBJ1-2; the D gene is possibly TRBD1 (5 bases). The CDR3 spans 13 residues. V was trimmed by 3 bases and J by 3 bases, leaving 8 bases between them. The V gene's germline CDR1 is KGHSH and CDR2 LQKENI. The CDR3 spells CASSPVGDYGYTF. The DNA for the CDR3 is TGTGCCAGCTCACCCGTGGGGGACTATGGCTACACCTTC.

This chain connects TRBV18 to TRBJ2-4; D may be TRBD1 (6 bases). Per germline, CDR1 KGHSH and CDR2 LQKENI. V shed 0 bases and J shed 1 base, with 10 bases lying between them. The length of the CDR3 is 16 residues. CDR3 in DNA: TGTGCCAGCTCACCACCGATTGGGGGCGCCAAAAACATTCAGTACTTC. Amino acid sequence: CASSPPIGGAKNIQYF.